The 31 T cell receptor beta chains reported below all come from one sample, sequenced in a study of cytomegalovirus exposure and HLA in healthy donors. 60 Vbeta and 13 Jbeta primers were used in PCR. TCRdb keeps only in-frame clones here, not all; method: immunoSEQ multiplex PCR. The sample includes 150,000 to 200,000 clones, 81% of them seen just once. The sequenced sample was PBMCs. The receptors come from a woman under 30 in good health and CMV-seropositive.

This sequence joins TRBV5-6 and TRBJ1-1, with 8 positions matching TRBD1. The CDR3 contains 12 residues. V lost 3 bases to trimming and J lost 9 bases; unmatched junction nucleotides: 4. Germline lookup yields CDR1 SGHDT and CDR2 YYEEEE. CDR3 nucleotide sequence: TGTGCCAGCAGCTACGGACAGGGACAAGCTTTCTTT. Translated, it gives CASSYGQGQAFF.

This sequence joins TRBV4-3 and TRBJ1-1; D ambiguous. The V gene's germline CDR1 is LGHNA and CDR2 YSLEER. V was cut by 1 base and J by 3 bases, with 6 bases left in between. The CDR3 totals 13 residues. The CDR3 region is CASSQALYTEAFF. CDR3 nucleotide sequence: TGCGCCAGCAGCCAAGCGTTGTACACTGAAGCTTTCTTT.

The gene calls are TRBV5-1 and TRBJ2-7, with 8 nucleotides matching TRBD2. Germline V gives CDR1 SGHRS, CDR2 YFSETQ. The junction had 9 bases not matched to a gene; V was cut back by 2 bases and J by 5 bases. The CDR3 is 15 residues long. The CDR3 DNA follows: TGCGCCAGCAGCTTTACAACAGTAGCGGGGAACGAGCAGTACTTC. It yields the protein CASSFTTVAGNEQYF.

The chain couples TRBV7-9 to TRBJ2-7; the match to TRBD1 covers 9 bases. The V gene end was trimmed by 3 bases and the J gene end by 3 bases; junction bases not matched to a gene: 12. CDR1 SEHNR and CDR2 FQNEAQ come from the germline V gene (reference sequence). This CDR3 is built from 17 residues. As DNA, the CDR3 is TGTGCCAGCAGCTTTGAGATGGGACAGGGTCTCGTCTACGAGCAGTACTTC. Protein product: CASSFEMGQGLVYEQYF.

A few counts support this clone. The chain couples TRBV5-1 to TRBJ2-7, with 9 bases aligning to TRBD1. The trim removed 0 bases at V and 3 bases at J, leaving 7 bases unmatched. The CDR3 length is 16 residues. CDR1 is SGHRS, CDR2 YFSETQ, per germline. CDR3 sequence: CASSLAGTGLDYEQYF. The CDR3 DNA reads TGCGCCAGCAGCTTGGCCGGGACAGGGCTCGACTACGAGCAGTACTTC. Using reference TRBV5-1 and TRBJ2-7 for the parts outside the CDR3, the full variable domain is KAGVTQTPRYLIKTRGQQVTLSCSPISGHRSVSWYQQTPGQGLQFLFEYFSETQRNKGNFPGRFSGRQFSNSRSEMNVSTLELGDSALYLCASSLAGTGLDYEQYFGPGTRLTVT.

The DNA of the CDR3 is TGCGCCAGCAGTCAAGATGGGGGGGACAATCAGCCCCAGCATTTT. Its translation: CASSQDGGDNQPQHF. This rearrangement joins TRBV23-1 to TRBJ1-5, with a weak D call TRBD1 (5 bases). TRBV23-1 is known as an ORF, though its function is uncertain. The CDR3 consists of 15 residues. The V end was cut by 2 bases, the J end by 3 bases, with 11 bases between.

The chain recombines TRBV13 with TRBJ1-5; 7 bases fit TRBD1. V gave up 5 bases and J gave up 3 bases; unmatched junction bases: 19. The CDR3 has 19 amino acids. The germline gives CDR1 PRHDT, CDR2 FYEKMQ (reference sequence). The CDR3 loop reads CASSLQGRGHSGFNQPQHF. In nucleotides, the CDR3 is TGTGCCAGCAGCCTACAGGGGCGCGGCCATTCTGGATTCAATCAGCCCCAGCATTTT.

V and J are TRBV19 and TRBJ2-3; 8 nucleotides line up with TRBD2. This CDR3 region has 15 residues. Germline V gene data show CDR1 as LNHDA and CDR2 as SQIVND (reference sequence). V shed 4 bases, J shed 1 base, and the junction held 4 bases outside the gene matches. DNA of the CDR3: TGTGCCAGTAGTAAGGGGACTAGTGGCACAGATACGCAGTATTTT. The encoded protein is CASSKGTSGTDTQYF.

A single count supports this clone. This sequence joins TRBV19 and TRBJ1-5, with TRBD1 identical over 10 bases. The CDR3 is 18 amino acids. Germline V CDR1 and CDR2: LNHDA, SQIVND (reference sequence). V dropped 2 bases and J dropped 2; count of bases not matched to a gene: 9. The CDR3 region has the DNA TGTGCCAGTAGTATACCGGGACAGGGGTCACCAGGCAATCAGCCCCAGCATTTT. Translating it yields CASSIPGQGSPGNQPQHF.

The gene calls are TRBV27 and TRBJ1-1; TRBD1 matches at 11 bases. Germline CDR1 MNHEY, CDR2 SMNVEV (reference sequence). V shed 5 bases and J 6 bases; nucleotides not matched to a gene: 8. CDR3 length: 15 residues. The CDR3, as DNA: TGTGCCAGCAGTGGCCGGACAGGGGGCGATTCTGAAGCTTTCTTT. As protein: CASSGRTGGDSEAFF.

A single count supports this clone. The rearrangement joins TRBV5-1 to TRBJ2-7; weak D call: TRBD1 (5 bases). CDR3 length equals 15 residues. Looked up from germline, CDR1 is SGHRS and CDR2 is YFSETQ. Deletions cut 5 bases from V and 5 bases from J, with 20 bases between. CDR3: CASSLTGPRSHEQYF. As DNA, the CDR3 is TGCGCCAGCAGTTTAACAGGTCCCCGTTCCCACGAGCAGTACTTC. Filled out from reference TRBV5-1 and TRBJ2-7, the complete variable domain reads KAGVTQTPRYLIKTRGQQVTLSCSPISGHRSVSWYQQTPGQGLQFLFEYFSETQRNKGNFPGRFSGRQFSNSRSEMNVSTLELGDSALYLCASSLTGPRSHEQYFGPGTRLTVT.

This clone was counted a single time. CDR3 loop: CASTRANRDIDQPQHF. CDR3 DNA: TGTGCCAGTACCAGGGCAAACAGGGATATAGATCAGCCCCAGCATTTT. The chain is built from TRBV19 and TRBJ1-5; TRBD1 might be the D (6 bases). In germline, CDR1 is LNHDA, CDR2 SQIVND (reference sequence). V was cut by 7 bases and J by 5 bases, with 21 bases left in between. The CDR3 consists of 16 residues.

This sequence joins TRBV7-9 and TRBJ2-5; TRBD1 matches at 9 bases. CDR1 and CDR2 from the germline V gene are SEHNR and FQNEAQ (reference sequence). V trimming: 5 bases; J trimming: 5 bases; junction bases outside the gene matches: 9. The CDR3 loop spans 15 amino acids. For the CDR3, the DNA is TGTGCCAGCAGCCCGGACAGGGGCAGGGCCGAGACCCAGTACTTC. Amino acids: CASSPDRGRAETQYF.

This chain uses TRBV29-1 with TRBJ1-1; D not resolved. The ends were cut back, 6 bases at V and 6 bases at J, with 14 bases in the middle. CDR3 length equals 12 residues. Germline V gene lookup returns CDR1 SQVTM and CDR2 ANQGSEA. The chain's CDR3 is CSVFGQEAEAFF. The DNA of the CDR3 is TGCAGCGTCTTTGGGCAGGAGGCTGAAGCTTTCTTT.

The gene calls are TRBV7-8 and TRBJ1-3, with 8 bases lining up with TRBD1. V shed 2 bases, J shed 0 bases, and the junction held 3 bases outside the gene matches. This CDR3 spans 16 amino acids. Germline assignment: CDR1 SGHVS and CDR2 FQNEAQ. The CDR3, as DNA: TGTGCCAGCAGCTTACAGGGGGCCCTCTCTGGAAACACCATATATTTT. Its protein is CASSLQGALSGNTIYF.

This clone was observed a single time. CDR3 protein: CASSHSGATNEKLFF. CDR3 DNA sequence: TGCGCCAGCAGCCATTCAGGGGCGACTAATGAAAAACTGTTTTTT. The genes are TRBV4-1 and TRBJ1-4; D possibly corresponds to TRBD1 (6 bases). Germline V gene lookup returns CDR1 MGHRA and CDR2 YSYEKL. V lost 3 bases, J lost 2 bases, and 10 bases lay in between. This CDR3 is 15 amino acids long.

V and J are TRBV6-1 and TRBJ2-7; D is perhaps TRBD1 (5 bases). Germline CDR1 is MNHNS and CDR2 is SASEGT. The CDR3 contains 12 residues. Trimming left V 6 bases short and J 2 bases short, with 8 bases between. CDR3 bases: TGTGCCAGCAGCAGGGTCCCCTACGAGCAGTACTTC. Encoded protein: CASSRVPYEQYF.

This rearrangement joins TRBV2 to TRBJ1-3; 10 nucleotides line up with TRBD1. In germline, CDR1 is SNHLY, CDR2 FYNNEI. V lost 1 base to trimming and J lost 8 bases; unmatched junction nucleotides: 5. The CDR3 covers 15 residues. CDR3 amino acids: CASSEEGQGIDTIYF. DNA of the CDR3: TGTGCCAGCAGTGAAGAGGGACAGGGGATAGACACCATATATTTT.

The CDR3 region is CASSGDRTYTGELFF. The CDR3 DNA is TGTGCCAGCAGCGGGGACAGGACTTACACCGGGGAGCTGTTTTTT. The V and J genes are TRBV7-2 and TRBJ2-2; TRBD1 matches at 8 bases. Germline CDR1 and CDR2: SGHTA and FQGNSA. The V gene end was trimmed by 5 bases and the J gene end by 3 bases; junction bases not matched to a gene: 5. This CDR3 has 15 residues. Full variable domain (remainder filled in from reference TRBV7-2 and TRBJ2-2): GAGVSQSPSNKVTEKGKDVELRCDPISGHTALYWYRQSLGQGLEFLIYFQGNSAPDKSGLPSDRFSAERTGGSVSTLTIQRTQQEDSAVYLCASSGDRTYTGELFFGEGSRLTVL.

About this clone: One junction end does not reproduce the germline sequence, and a read error may be involved. The chain employs TRBV2 and TRBJ1-2; TRBD1 is a possible D gene (5 bases). Germline V gene lookup returns CDR1 SNHLY and CDR2 FYNNEI. The CDR3 has 13 residues. CDR3 residues: CASSQNRRINSCF. CDR3 nucleotide sequence: TGTGCCAGCAGTCAAAACAGGCGCATCAATTCCTGCTTC.

This clone was found once. The rearrangement joins TRBV6-6 to TRBJ1-1, with a tentative D call TRBD1 (6 bases). V dropped 6 bases and J dropped 3 bases, with 20 bases sitting between them. The CDR3 spans 16 residues. Germline loops: CDR1 MNHNY, CDR2 SVGAGI (reference sequence). Here the CDR3 DNA reads TGTGCCAGCAGATCTGGGGGGGGCCAGGGGTACACTGAAGCTTTCTTT. Translating gives CASRSGGGQGYTEAFF.

The chain recombines TRBV29-1 with TRBJ1-1; 7 bases agree with TRBD1. Trimming cost V 0 bases and J 7 bases; bases outside gene matches: 20. CDR3 length: 18 amino acids. Germline CDR1 and CDR2: SQVTM and ANQGSEA. The CDR3 loop is CSVEEMDRRLGVFSEAFF. The DNA for the CDR3 is TGCAGCGTTGAAGAAATGGACAGGCGACTAGGGGTGTTTAGTGAAGCTTTCTTT.

As regards this clone: The germline gene is not matched at one end of the junction; a read error may be the cause. CDR3 nucleotide sequence: TGCGCCACCAGTAGCGGTTCTACCTACGAGCAGTACTTC. It encodes CATSSGSTYEQYF. The chain carries TRBV10-1 and TRBJ2-7; D possibly corresponds to TRBD2 (6 bases). Per germline, CDR1 WNHNN and CDR2 SYGVQD (reference sequence). The length of the CDR3 is 13 residues.

This clone was seen only a few times. This sequence joins TRBV30 and TRBJ1-5; possible D gene TRBD1, 6 bases. Deletions cut 2 bases from V and 7 bases from J, with 12 bases between. CDR1 GTSNPN and CDR2 SVGIG come from the germline V gene (reference sequence). The CDR3 runs to 13 residues. CDR3 DNA sequence: TGTGCCTGGAGTTTAAAGGGGGACCAGCCCCAGCATTTT. Translated: CAWSLKGDQPQHF.

The chain uses TRBV7-9 and TRBJ2-5; D is ambiguous. V gave up 4 bases and J gave up 2 bases, with 17 bases separating them. CDR1 SEHNR and CDR2 FQNEAQ come from the germline V gene (reference sequence). This CDR3 comprises 16 residues. The CDR3 region is CASSWIYDTLQETQYF. The CDR3 DNA reads TGTGCCAGCAGCTGGATCTATGACACGTTACAAGAGACCCAGTACTTC.

V gene TRBV19 combines with J gene TRBJ1-5; TRBD1 matches at 7 bases. CDR3 size: 15 residues. V dropped 1 base and J dropped 3; count of bases not matched to a gene: 3. Germline CDR1 reads LNHDA; CDR2 reads SQIVND (reference sequence). In DNA form, the CDR3 reads TGTGCCAGTAGTATAGGGACAGGAGCCAATCAGCCCCAGCATTTT. It yields the protein CASSIGTGANQPQHF. Looking up the rest from reference TRBV19 and TRBJ1-5 gives the full variable domain: DGGITQSPKYLFRKEGQNVTLSCEQNLNHDAMYWYRQDPGQGLRLIYYSQIVNDFQKGDIAEGYSVSREKKESFPLTVTSAQKNPTAFYLCASSIGTGANQPQHFGDGTRLSIL.

The V gene is TRBV10-3, the J gene TRBJ1-2, with no clear D. Trimming shortened V by 3 bases and J by 7 bases, and 12 bases separated the two germline ends. This CDR3 is built from 13 residues. Germline V gene sequence: CDR1 ENHRY, CDR2 SYGVKD. The CDR3 nucleotides are TGTGCCATCAGTGACTGGGGAGGGAGTGGCTACACCTTC. Translating gives CAISDWGGSGYTF.

The chain couples TRBV5-5 to TRBJ2-5; no firm D call. CDR1 SGHKS and CDR2 YYEKEE come from the germline V gene (reference sequence). Trimming shortened V by 1 base and J by 2 bases, and 9 bases separated the two germline ends. The CDR3 extends over 14 amino acids. The CDR3 region has the DNA TGTGCCAGCAGCTTGTTAGCCTTTCAAGAGACCCAGTACTTC. This codes for CASSLLAFQETQYF.

This chain joins TRBV6-1 and TRBJ1-2, with D unclear. This CDR3 is 14 amino acids long. Germline lookup yields CDR1 MNHNS and CDR2 SASEGT. Trimming took 2 bases from V and 4 from J, leaving 11 bases between them. This chain's CDR3 is CASSEHPKSYGYTF. Here the CDR3 DNA reads TGTGCCAGCAGTGAACATCCCAAATCCTATGGCTACACCTTC.

This clone was seen a single time. The J gene is TRBJ2-7, the V gene TRBV11-2, with 7 bases identical to TRBD1. V shed 3 bases, J shed 3 bases, and the junction held 2 bases outside the gene matches. CDR1 is SGHAT and CDR2 is FQNNGV in the germline V gene. This CDR3 has 13 residues. CDR3 coding DNA: TGTGCCAGCAGCTTCGGGACAGACTACGAGCAGTACTTC. Translated: CASSFGTDYEQYF.

CDR3 nucleotide sequence: TGTGCCAGTGCACTACTGGAACAGGACATCACCGGGGAGCTGTTTTTT. Its translation is CASALLEQDITGELFF. The chain joins TRBV11-2 to TRBJ2-2; D might be TRBD1 (5 bases). The CDR3 spans 16 residues. Germline V gene data show CDR1 as SGHAT and CDR2 as FQNNGV. The V end was cut by 9 bases, the J end by 4 bases, with 21 bases between.